These 14 T cell receptor beta chains were sequenced from one sample in a study of blood T cells in healthy people across ages. Alongside a J-beta primer mix, a sample-barcoded 5' primer served in a second PCR lasting 7 to 11 cycles. Each CDR3 protein is one row after TCRdb ran MiXCR on the 5' RACE reads. Seen here are 500,000 to 650,000 distinct CDR3 sequences, roughly a quarter observed once, and the top ten hold 3% to 4%. These data are also associated with another study on T cells of mothers and their children.

The sequenced sample was blood. The receptors originated from a boy under 10 years old in good health.

This clonotype was seen more than once but under ten times. This rearrangement joins TRBV6-5 to TRBJ1-1; D unclear. Between the trimmed V and J ends, which lost 6 bases and 5 bases, there was a span of 13 bases. The CDR3 is made up of 13 amino acids. CDR1 and CDR2 from the germline V gene are MNHEY and SVGAGI. CDR3 sequence: CASRRMGGTEAFF. The CDR3 bases are TGTGCCAGCAGGAGGATGGGTGGGACTGAAGCTTTCTTT.

V is TRBV19 and J is TRBJ2-5; D is unclear. The CDR3 is 11 residues long. Trimming pared 3 bases from V and 3 bases from J, leaving 2 bases between. Germline CDR1 is LNHDA and CDR2 is SQIVND (reference sequence). DNA of the CDR3: TGTGCCAGTAGTATGGAAGAGACCCAGTACTTC. As protein: CASSMEETQYF. The complete variable domain, with remaining parts taken from reference TRBV19 and TRBJ2-5, reads DGGITQSPKYLFRKEGQNVTLSCEQNLNHDAMYWYRQDPGQGLRLIYYSQIVNDFQKGDIAEGYSVSREKKESFPLTVTSAQKNPTAFYLCASSMEETQYFGPGTRLLVL.

The chain has TRBV6-1 and TRBJ1-2; D is unresolved. Trimming stripped 3 bases from V and 4 bases from J, with 9 bases between. The CDR3 loop spans 13 amino acids. The germline V gene encodes CDR1 MNHNS and CDR2 SASEGT. Here the CDR3 reads CASSEWQTYGYTF. CDR3 DNA sequence: TGTGCCAGCAGTGAGTGGCAGACCTATGGCTACACCTTC.

The chain joins TRBV30 to TRBJ2-1; 10 nucleotides line up with TRBD2. CDR1 is GTSNPN and CDR2 is SVGIG in the germline V gene (reference sequence). The CDR3 runs 15 residues. Trimming cost V 0 bases and J 8 bases; bases outside gene matches: 7. DNA of the CDR3: TGTGCCTGGAGTGTAGGGTCTAGCGGGGGCTATGAGCAGTTCTTC. Translation: CAWSVGSSGGYEQFF.

The chain recombines TRBV20-1 with TRBJ2-3, with 14 bases matching TRBD2. In germline, CDR1 is DFQATT, CDR2 SNEGSKA (reference sequence). V gave up 4 bases and J gave up 4 bases; unmatched junction bases: 4. This CDR3 spans 15 amino acids. CDR3 in amino acids: CSATGTSGGADTQYF. CDR3 in DNA: TGCAGTGCTACCGGGACTAGCGGGGGTGCAGATACGCAGTATTTT.

The chain uses TRBV7-3 and TRBJ2-1; D perhaps matches TRBD2 (6 bases). CDR3 length equals 15 residues. Trimming cost V 4 bases and J 3 bases, with 13 bases left between them. CDR1 and CDR2 (germline): SGHTA, FQGTGA. CDR3 in DNA: TGTGCCAGCAGCTCCAGACTAGGATACTACAATGAGCAGTTCTTC. Translation gives CASSSRLGYYNEQFF.

The chain joins TRBV13 to TRBJ2-1; TRBD1 matches at 9 bases. CDR3 length: 16 residues. V lost 5 bases, J lost 6 bases, and 11 bases stayed unmatched. The germline V gene has CDR1 PRHDT and CDR2 FYEKMQ (reference sequence). CDR3 sequence: CASSGTGTGRSNEQFF. DNA of the CDR3: TGTGCCAGCAGCGGGACCGGGACAGGGAGATCCAATGAGCAGTTCTTC.

The chain links TRBV5-1 to TRBJ2-5; TRBD2 might be the D (7 bases). The J call is doubtful: the DNA matches TRBJ2-1 better. The CDR3 loop spans 15 amino acids. Germline V gene lookup returns CDR1 SGHRS and CDR2 YFSETQ. CDR3 bases: TGCGCCAGCAGCTTGGGAGGGGGGGCCGGCGATGAGCAGTTCTTC. It translates to CASSLGGGAGDEQFF.

V and J are TRBV5-1 and TRBJ2-5, with a tentative D call TRBD1 (5 bases). The CDR3 length is 17 residues. CDR1 and CDR2 from the germline V gene are SGHRS and YFSETQ. Trimming removed 1 base from V and 1 base from J, with 17 bases in between. CDR3 amino acids: CASSLNATGPAQETQYF. The CDR3 nucleotides are TGCGCCAGCAGCTTGAACGCTACAGGTCCAGCCCAAGAGACCCAGTACTTC.

The J gene is TRBJ2-1, the V gene TRBV15, with D perhaps matching TRBD2 (5 bases). The germline gives CDR1 LNHNV, CDR2 YYDKDF (reference sequence). The ends were cut back, 1 base at V and 4 bases at J, with 17 bases in the middle. The CDR3 runs 17 residues. CDR3 nucleotides: TGTGCCACCAGCAGAGCCGATGGAGGCCTTAGATACAATGAGCAGTTCTTC. Translating gives CATSRADGGLRYNEQFF.

This clonotype was observed a few times. The chain recombines TRBV21-1 with TRBJ2-5; the table names TRBD1, a call not compared with the DNA. The end of the DNA is better explained by TRBJ2-7, so the J call may be wrong. TRBV21-1 is recorded as a pseudogene. The CDR3 length is 16 residues. The CDR3 region is CASSKQGGRRPYEQYF. Here the CDR3 DNA reads TGTGCCAGCAGCAAACAGGGGGGGAGGAGGCCCTACGAGCAGTACTTC.

There are a few counts of this clonotype. In nucleotides, the CDR3 is TGCGCCAGCAGCATGGGGGATACAACTGCAACTAATGAAAAACTGTTTTTT. Translation: CASSMGDTTATNEKLFF. The V and J genes are TRBV5-1 and TRBJ1-4, with D possibly being TRBD1 (5 bases). The CDR3 consists of 17 residues. The V end was cut by 4 bases, the J end by 0 bases, with 16 bases between. CDR1 and CDR2 (germline): SGHRS, YFSETQ.

This clonotype appeared many times. It is unclear where the CDR3 begins or ends on the DNA, so no DNA is shown, and the CDR3 is as TCRdb lists it. The CDR3 spells CASSTSWGVTEAFF. The rearrangement joins TRBV27 to TRBJ1-1. Germline CDR1 reads MNHEY; CDR2 reads SMNVEV (reference sequence). The CDR3 is 14 amino acids long, termini counted.

The J gene is TRBJ1-4, the V gene TRBV20-1; 10 nucleotides align to TRBD1. Germline V CDR1 and CDR2: DFQATT, SNEGSKA (reference sequence). V shed 6 bases, J shed 8 bases, and the junction held 9 bases outside the gene matches. The CDR3 totals 14 residues. The CDR3 sequence is CSAPSRTGGEKLFF. In DNA, the CDR3 is TGCAGTGCCCCGAGCCGGACAGGGGGGGAAAAACTGTTTTTT.